This is a list of T cell receptor beta chains from one sample in a study of shared clonotypes between healthy human individuals. The protocol was immunoSEQ multiplex PCR, while the TCRdb copy is restricted to in-frame clones and leaves out a portion. Of 1.5 million to 2.5 million clones in the sample, over 85% were seen once. The sample was naive CD8+ T cells sorted from blood. The receptors derive from a man aged 18 to 29 in good health. CDR3s include the opening cysteine and the closing phenylalanine or tryptophan. The D gene is left open where the match is weak. Clone size is shown for a subset of rows, as once, few, many or a class of expanded clone.

J: TRBJ2-7; size: .; length: 14; V: TRBV7-2; D: .; DNA: TGTGCCAGCAGCTTATTTGGGACTGGCTACGAGCAGTACTTC; CDR3: CASSLFGTGYEQYF
J: TRBJ2-3; size: .; length: 14; V: TRBV6-5; D: TRBD2; DNA: TGTGCCAGCAGACCCCTTAGCGGGAGGGATACGCAGTATTTT; CDR3: CASRPLSGRDTQYF
J: TRBJ2-7; size: once; length: 14; V: TRBV14; D: .; DNA: TGTGCCAGCAGCCAAGGAATTCGACCCTTGGAGCAGTACTTC; CDR3: CASSQGIRPLEQYF
J: TRBJ1-3; size: .; length: 15; V: TRBV4-1; D: .; DNA: TGCGCCAGCAGCCAAAACATCCACTCTGGAAACACCATATATTTT; CDR3: CASSQNIHSGNTIYF
J: TRBJ2-7; size: once; length: 14; V: TRBV2; D: .; DNA: TGTGCCAGCACCCCATCAGATGGATTGTACGAGCAGTACTTC; CDR3: CASTPSDGLYEQYF
J: TRBJ2-7; size: .; length: 15; V: TRBV4-1; D: .; DNA: TGCGCCAGCAGCCAAGTGGAGGGGGAGACCTACGAGCAGTACTTC; CDR3: CASSQVEGETYEQYF
J: TRBJ2-7; size: .; length: 10; V: TRBV21-1; D: .; DNA: TGTGCCAGCAATCCCTCTGAGCAGTACTTC; CDR3: CASNPSEQYF
J: TRBJ2-3; size: .; length: 16; V: TRBV19; D: TRBD2; DNA: TGTGCCAGTAGTATTGGGGTAGCGGGAGTGATAGATACGCAGTATTTT; CDR3: CASSIGVAGVIDTQYF
J: TRBJ2-1; size: .; length: 13; V: TRBV6-5; D: .; DNA: TGTGCCAGCAGTTCCGCGTTTTACAATGAGCAGTTCTTC; CDR3: CASSSAFYNEQFF
J: TRBJ2-7; size: .; length: 17; V: TRBV7-9; D: .; DNA: TGTGCCAGCAGCTTGGCGCAACTTACAGGGAAACCCTACGAGCAGTACTTC; CDR3: CASSLAQLTGKPYEQYF
J: TRBJ2-7; size: once; length: 10; V: TRBV20-1; D: .; DNA: TGCAGTGTCAGGGCCCACGAGCAGTACTTC; CDR3: CSVRAHEQYF
J: TRBJ2-1; size: .; length: 13; V: TRBV5-1; D: .; DNA: TGCGCCAGCAGCCTCGACGGTTACAATGAGCAGTTCTTC; CDR3: CASSLDGYNEQFF
J: TRBJ1-2; size: .; length: 13; V: TRBV6-4; D: .; DNA: TGTGCCAGCAGTGCCACAGGGACCTATGGCTACACCTTC; CDR3: CASSATGTYGYTF
J: TRBJ2-5; size: .; length: 13; V: TRBV13; D: .; DNA: TGTGCCAGCAGCTTAGGTAGCGGCGAGACCCAGTACTTC; CDR3: CASSLGSGETQYF
J: TRBJ2-7; size: once; length: 15; V: TRBV19; D: TRBD1; DNA: TGTGCCAGTAGTCCACGACAGGGCCTGACCTACGAGCAGTACTTC; CDR3: CASSPRQGLTYEQYF
J: TRBJ1-2; size: .; length: 15; V: TRBV27; D: .; DNA: TGTGCCAGCAGTGCTACGACAGGCCTACTGGGAGGCTACACCTTC; CDR3: CASSATTGLLGGYTF
J: TRBJ2-1; size: .; length: 18; V: TRBV19; D: TRBD1; DNA: TGTGCCAGTAGTATTCTCATCATCGCCCGAGGTGGACAGGTTGAGCAGTTCTTC; CDR3: CASSILIIARGGQVEQFF
J: TRBJ1-1; size: .; length: 14; V: TRBV28; D: TRBD1; DNA: TGTGCCAGCAGCATTGACAGGGTCCCCACTGAAGCTTTCTTT; CDR3: CASSIDRVPTEAFF
J: TRBJ2-7; size: .; length: 15; V: TRBV9; D: TRBD2; DNA: TGTGCCAGCAGCGTCTCAGCGGGGGTCGGCTACGAGCAGTACTTC; CDR3: CASSVSAGVGYEQYF
J: TRBJ2-7; size: .; length: 17; V: TRBV30; D: .; DNA: TGTGCCTGGAGTTTTAGGGGGAATGGCGGGGGCTCCTACGAGCAGTACTTC; CDR3: CAWSFRGNGGGSYEQYF
J: TRBJ1-2; size: .; length: 17; V: TRBV18; D: .; DNA: TGTGCCAGCTCAGCAGTACTTACAGGGCCTAAAAACTATGGCTACACCTTC; CDR3: CASSAVLTGPKNYGYTF
J: TRBJ2-7; size: .; length: 15; V: TRBV28; D: .; DNA: TGTGCCAGCAGTTTCCCGGCCGAGGGGATAAGGGAGCAGTACTTC; CDR3: CASSFPAEGIREQYF
J: TRBJ2-7; size: .; length: 15; V: TRBV27; D: TRBD2; DNA: TGTGCCAGCAGCTGGACTAGCGGGAGGACCTACGAGCAGTACTTC; CDR3: CASSWTSGRTYEQYF
J: TRBJ2-1; size: .; length: 18; V: TRBV5-1; D: TRBD2; DNA: TGCGCCAGCAGCTTGATCGGAAGGAGCGGGAGGGCCCCCATTGAGCAGTTCTTC; CDR3: CASSLIGRSGRAPIEQFF